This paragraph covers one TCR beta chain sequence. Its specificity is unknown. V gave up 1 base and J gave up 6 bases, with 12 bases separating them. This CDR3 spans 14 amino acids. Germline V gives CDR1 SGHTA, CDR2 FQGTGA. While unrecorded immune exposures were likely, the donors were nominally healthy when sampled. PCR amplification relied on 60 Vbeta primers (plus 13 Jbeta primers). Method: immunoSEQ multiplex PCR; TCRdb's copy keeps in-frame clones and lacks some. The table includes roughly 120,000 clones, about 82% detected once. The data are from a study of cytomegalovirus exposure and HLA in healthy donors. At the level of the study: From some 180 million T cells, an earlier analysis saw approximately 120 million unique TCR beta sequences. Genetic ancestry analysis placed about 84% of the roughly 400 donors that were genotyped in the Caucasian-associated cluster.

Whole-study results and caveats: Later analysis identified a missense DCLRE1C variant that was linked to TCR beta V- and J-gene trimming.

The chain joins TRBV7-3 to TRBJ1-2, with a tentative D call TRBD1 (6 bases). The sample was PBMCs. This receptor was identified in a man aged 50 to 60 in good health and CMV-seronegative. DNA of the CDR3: TGTGCCAGCAGCTTAAACCCAGGGGCGGATGGCTACACCTTC. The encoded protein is CASSLNPGADGYTF.